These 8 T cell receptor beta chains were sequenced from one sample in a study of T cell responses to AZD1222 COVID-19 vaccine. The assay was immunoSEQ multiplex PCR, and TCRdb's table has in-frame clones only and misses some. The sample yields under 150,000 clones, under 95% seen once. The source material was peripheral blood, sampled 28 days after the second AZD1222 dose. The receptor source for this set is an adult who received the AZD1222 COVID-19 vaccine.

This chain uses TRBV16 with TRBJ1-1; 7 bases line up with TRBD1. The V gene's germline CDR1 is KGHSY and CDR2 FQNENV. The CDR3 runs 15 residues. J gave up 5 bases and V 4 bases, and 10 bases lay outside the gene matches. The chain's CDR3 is CASSLVTGPATEAFF. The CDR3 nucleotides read TGTGCCAGCAGCCTAGTGACAGGGCCGGCAACTGAAGCTTTCTTT.

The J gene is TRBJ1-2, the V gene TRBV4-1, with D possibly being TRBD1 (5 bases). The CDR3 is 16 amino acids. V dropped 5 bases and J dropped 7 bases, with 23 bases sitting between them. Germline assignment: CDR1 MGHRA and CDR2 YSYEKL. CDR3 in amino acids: CASSSYGTQNRAGYTF. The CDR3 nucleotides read TGCGCCAGCAGCTCTTACGGGACTCAAAATCGGGCTGGCTACACCTTC.

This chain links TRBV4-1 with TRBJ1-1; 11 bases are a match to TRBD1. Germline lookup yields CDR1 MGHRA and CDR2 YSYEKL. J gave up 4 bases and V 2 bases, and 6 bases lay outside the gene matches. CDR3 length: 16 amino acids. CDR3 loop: CASSQLPGQGGTEAFF. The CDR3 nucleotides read TGCGCCAGCAGCCAATTGCCGGGACAGGGGGGCACTGAAGCTTTCTTT.

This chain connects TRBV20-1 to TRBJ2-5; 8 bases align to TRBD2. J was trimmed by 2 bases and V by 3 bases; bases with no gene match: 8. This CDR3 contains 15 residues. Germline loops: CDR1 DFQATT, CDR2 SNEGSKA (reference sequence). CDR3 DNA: TGCAGTGCTAGTCGGGGGGGGGCAGGGCAAGAGACCCAGTACTTC. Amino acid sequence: CSASRGGAGQETQYF.

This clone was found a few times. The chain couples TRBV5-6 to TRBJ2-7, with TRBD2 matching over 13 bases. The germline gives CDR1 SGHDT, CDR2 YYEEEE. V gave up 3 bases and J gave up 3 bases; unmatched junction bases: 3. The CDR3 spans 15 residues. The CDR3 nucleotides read TGTGCCAGCAGCTGGACTAGCGGGAGTGTCTACGAGCAGTACTTC. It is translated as CASSWTSGSVYEQYF.

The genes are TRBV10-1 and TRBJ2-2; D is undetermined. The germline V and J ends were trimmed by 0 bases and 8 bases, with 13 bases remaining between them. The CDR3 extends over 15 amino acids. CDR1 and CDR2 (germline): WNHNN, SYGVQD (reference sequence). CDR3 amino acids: CASSESPYPQGELFF. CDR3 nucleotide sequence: TGCGCCAGCAGTGAGTCCCCTTACCCGCAAGGGGAGCTGTTTTTT.

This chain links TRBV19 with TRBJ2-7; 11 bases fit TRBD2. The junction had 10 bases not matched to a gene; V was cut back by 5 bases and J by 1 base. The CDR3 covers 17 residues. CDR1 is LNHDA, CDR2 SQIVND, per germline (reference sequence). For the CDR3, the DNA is TGTGCCAGTAGTCCTCGTTTAGCGGGAGGGGAGTCCTACGAGCAGTACTTC. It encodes CASSPRLAGGESYEQYF. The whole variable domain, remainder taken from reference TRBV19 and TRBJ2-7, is DGGITQSPKYLFRKEGQNVTLSCEQNLNHDAMYWYRQDPGQGLRLIYYSQIVNDFQKGDIAEGYSVSREKKESFPLTVTSAQKNPTAFYLCASSPRLAGGESYEQYFGPGTRLTVT.

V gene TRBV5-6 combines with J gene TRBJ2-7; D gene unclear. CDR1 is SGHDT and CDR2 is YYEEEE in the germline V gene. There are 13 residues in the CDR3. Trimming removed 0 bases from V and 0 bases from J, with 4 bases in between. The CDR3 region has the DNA TGTGCCAGCAGCTTGGTTAGCTCCTACGAGCAGTACTTC. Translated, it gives CASSLVSSYEQYF.